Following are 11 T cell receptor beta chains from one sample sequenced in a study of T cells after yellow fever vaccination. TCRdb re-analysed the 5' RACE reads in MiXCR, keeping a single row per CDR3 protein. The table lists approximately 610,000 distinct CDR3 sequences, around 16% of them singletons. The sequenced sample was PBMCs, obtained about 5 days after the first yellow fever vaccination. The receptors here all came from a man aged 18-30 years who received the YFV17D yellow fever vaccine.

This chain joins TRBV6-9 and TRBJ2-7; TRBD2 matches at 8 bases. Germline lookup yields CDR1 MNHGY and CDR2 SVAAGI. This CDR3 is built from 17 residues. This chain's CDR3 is CAEKRRRGRGVSYEQYV. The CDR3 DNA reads TGTGCGGAAAAGCGCCGCCGGGGGCGGGGGGTGTCCTACGAGCAGTACGTC.

Here the CDR3 DNA reads TGTGCCAGCACCATCTCCGGGACAGGGCAAGAGACCCAGTACTTC. As protein: CASTISGTGQETQYF. The chain links TRBV7-9 to TRBJ2-5; 9 bases map to TRBD1. The CDR3 contains 15 residues. Trimming took 7 bases from V and 2 from J; bases not matched to a gene: 8. Germline V lookup: CDR1 SEHNR, CDR2 FQNEAQ (reference sequence). The full variable domain, its missing parts supplied by reference TRBV7-9 and TRBJ2-5, is DTGVSQNPRHKITKRGQNVTFRCDPISEHNRLYWYRQTLGQGPEFLTYFQNEAQLEKSRLLSDRFSAERPKGSFSTLEIQRTEQGDSAMYLCASTISGTGQETQYFGPGTRLLVL.

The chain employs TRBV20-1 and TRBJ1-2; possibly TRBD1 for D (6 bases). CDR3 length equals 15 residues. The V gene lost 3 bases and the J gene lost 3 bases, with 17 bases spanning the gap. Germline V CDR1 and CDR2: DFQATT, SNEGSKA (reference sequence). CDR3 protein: CSARGTPASDYGYTF. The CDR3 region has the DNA TGCAGTGCTAGGGGGACACCCGCCTCGGACTATGGCTACACCTTC.

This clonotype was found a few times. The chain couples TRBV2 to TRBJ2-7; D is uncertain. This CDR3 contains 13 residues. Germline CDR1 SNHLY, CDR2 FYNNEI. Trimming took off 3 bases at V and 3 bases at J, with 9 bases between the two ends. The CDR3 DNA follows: TGTGCCAGCAGTGAGGGTCACAGCTACGAGCAGTACTTC. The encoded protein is CASSEGHSYEQYF.

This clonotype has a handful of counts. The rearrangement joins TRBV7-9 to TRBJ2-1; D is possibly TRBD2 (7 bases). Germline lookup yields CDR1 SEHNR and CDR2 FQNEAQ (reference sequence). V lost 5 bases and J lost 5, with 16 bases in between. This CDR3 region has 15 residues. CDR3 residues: CASSEVLGGHNEQFF. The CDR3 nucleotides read TGTGCCAGCAGCGAAGTGCTGGGGGGGCACAATGAGCAGTTCTTC.

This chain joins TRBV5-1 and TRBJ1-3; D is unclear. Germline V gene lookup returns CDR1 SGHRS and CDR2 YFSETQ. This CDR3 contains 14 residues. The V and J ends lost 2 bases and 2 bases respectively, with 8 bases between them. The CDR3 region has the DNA TGCGCCAGCAGCTTCGCAGACCCTGGAAACACCATATATTTT. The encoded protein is CASSFADPGNTIYF.

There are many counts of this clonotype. The CDR3 DNA follows: TGCAGCGTGACCCATACAACTGACGGCAATGAGCAGTTCTTC. Its translation is CSVTHTTDGNEQFF. The J gene is TRBJ2-1, the V gene TRBV29-1, with D unclear. Germline CDR1 is SQVTM and CDR2 is ANQGSEA. V gave up 6 bases and J gave up 6 bases, with 18 bases separating them. The CDR3 consists of 14 residues.

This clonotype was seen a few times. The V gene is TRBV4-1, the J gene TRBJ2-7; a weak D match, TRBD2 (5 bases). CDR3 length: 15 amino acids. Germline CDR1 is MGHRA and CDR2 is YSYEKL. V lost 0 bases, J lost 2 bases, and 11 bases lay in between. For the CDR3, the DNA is TGCGCCAGCAGCCAAGAGCCGGGGTTAACCTACGAGCAGTACGTC. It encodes CASSQEPGLTYEQYV.

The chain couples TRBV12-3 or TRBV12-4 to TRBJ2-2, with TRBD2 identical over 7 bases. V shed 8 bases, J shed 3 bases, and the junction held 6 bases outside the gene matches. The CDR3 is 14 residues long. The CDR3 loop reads CASREAGHTGELFF. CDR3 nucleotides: TGTGCCAGCCGGGAGGCAGGACACACCGGGGAGCTGTTTTTT.

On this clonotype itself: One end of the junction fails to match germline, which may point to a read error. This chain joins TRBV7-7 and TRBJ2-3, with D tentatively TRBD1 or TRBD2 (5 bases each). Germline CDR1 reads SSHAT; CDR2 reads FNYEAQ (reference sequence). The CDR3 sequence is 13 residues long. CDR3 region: CASSLGELDTQYF. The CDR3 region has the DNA TGTGCTAGCAGCTTAGGGGAGTTAGATACGCAGTATTTT.

Written as DNA, the CDR3 is TGTGCCAGCAGTGCCCTAGAGGATCTGAACACAGATACGCAGTATTTT. Its protein product is CASSALEDLNTDTQYF. V is TRBV12-3 or TRBV12-4 and J is TRBJ2-3, with no clear D. The V end lost 5 bases, the J end lost 2 bases, and 17 bases lay between the germline ends. The CDR3 runs to 16 residues.